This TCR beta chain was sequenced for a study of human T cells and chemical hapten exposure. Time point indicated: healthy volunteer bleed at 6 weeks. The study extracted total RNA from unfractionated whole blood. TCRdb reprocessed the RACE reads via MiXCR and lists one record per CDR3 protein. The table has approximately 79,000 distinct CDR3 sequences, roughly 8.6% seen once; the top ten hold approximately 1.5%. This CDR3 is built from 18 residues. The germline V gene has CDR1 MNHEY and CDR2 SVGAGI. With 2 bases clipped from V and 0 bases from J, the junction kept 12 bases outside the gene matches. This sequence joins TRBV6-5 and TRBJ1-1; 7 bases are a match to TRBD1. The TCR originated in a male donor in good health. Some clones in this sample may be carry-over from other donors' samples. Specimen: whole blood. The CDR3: CASSYKGTADAMNTEAFF. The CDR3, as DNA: TGTGCCAGCAGTTACAAGGGGACAGCAGATGCCATGAACACTGAAGCTTTCTTT.